This T cell receptor (beta chain) was obtained from a study of blood T cell repertoires in COVID-19. The wider study: Sample material is recorded as cDNA or gDNA derived from T cells, B-cell-depleted T cells, or PBMCs.

The method was immunoSEQ multiplex PCR; TCRdb's version includes in-frame clones alone and lacks a portion of them. Of fewer than 400,000 clones listed, roughly nine tenths were seen once; the top ten hold 2.9%. Trimming took off 6 bases at V and 8 bases at J, with 7 bases between the two ends. The length of the CDR3 is 10 residues. The germline V gene has CDR1 LNHDA and CDR2 SQIVND (reference sequence). Followed over time, Seattle patients had been enrolled while infection was active. The chain links TRBV19 to TRBJ1-2; unclear D gene. This TCR was recovered from a woman in her 30s with COVID-19, enrolled during active disease. The source material was peripheral blood. CDR3 in amino acids: CASSQRGYTF. The CDR3 DNA reads TGTGCCAGTAGCCAGCGGGGCTACACCTTC.